These T cell receptor beta chains were read from a single sample in a study of T cell responses to AZD1222 COVID-19 vaccine. TCRdb's table, derived via immunoSEQ multiplex PCR, lists solely in-frame clones and lacks some. This table holds about 120,000 clones, approximately 87% found once. Sequences were derived from peripheral blood, sampled on day 0 of AZD1222 vaccination. All receptors come from an adult in good health. Both conserved end residues are part of each CDR3. Fields, in order: CDR3 DNA, CDR3 protein, clone size, V gene, D gene, J gene. A D gene is named only where the DNA matches it firmly. Size tells how often a clone was seen (once, few, many) or the class of an expanded clone, and some rows leave it out.

TGTGCCAGCAGCAAATTTAGGACAGGGGGTATAACATGGTACACTGAAGCTTTCTTT	CASSKFRTGGITWYTEAFF	medium-sized	TRBV21-1	NA	TRBJ1-1
TGTGCCAGCAGCTTAGAATTGGGACTAGCGGTAGTTACGCAGTATTTT	CASSLELGLAVVTQYF	NA	TRBV7-2	TRBD2	TRBJ2-3
TGCGCCAGCAGCTCGGGACTAGCGGATGTACAAGAGACCCAGTACTTC	CASSSGLADVQETQYF	NA	TRBV5-1	TRBD2	TRBJ2-5
TGTGCCAGCAGCTTTCGTCCTCGCTCTGGGGCCAACGTCCTGACTTTC	CASSFRPRSGANVLTF	NA	TRBV7-6	NA	TRBJ2-6
TGTGCCAGCAGCTTAAAAAACCACGCATCGGCCCTAAAGTATGGCTACACCTTC	CASSLKNHASALKYGYTF	NA	TRBV13	NA	TRBJ1-2
TGTGCCAGCGGGGAGGGCTGGTCACCCCTCCACTTT	CASGEGWSPLHF	NA	TRBV12-3/TRBV12-4	NA	TRBJ1-6
TGCGCCAGCAGCCAAGGACTAGCGGGAGCCCGGCAGTACTTC	CASSQGLAGARQYF	once	TRBV4-1	TRBD2	TRBJ2-5
TGTGCCAGTAGTATGGGGGACAGCAATCAGCCCCAGCATTTT	CASSMGDSNQPQHF	NA	TRBV19	NA	TRBJ1-5
TGTGCTAGTGGTTTGCTCAGGACGGGACCCGCTAATGAAAAACTGTTTTTT	CASGLLRTGPANEKLFF	NA	TRBV12-5	NA	TRBJ1-4
TGCAGCGTGTGGACAGCCTTGAACACTGAAGCTTTCTTT	CSVWTALNTEAFF	NA	TRBV29-1	NA	TRBJ1-1
TGCGCCAGCAGCACGGGACAGAACACCGGGGAGCTGTTTTTT	CASSTGQNTGELFF	NA	TRBV5-1	NA	TRBJ2-2
TGTGCCAGCAGTTATACTACCGGCTCTCATGAGCAGTTCTTC	CASSYTTGSHEQFF	NA	TRBV2	NA	TRBJ2-1
TGTGCCAGTACTGACCCCGCGGGGCGTCCAGATACGCAGTATTTT	CASTDPAGRPDTQYF	NA	TRBV19	NA	TRBJ2-3
TGTGCCACCAGCAGAGGTCAAATGACAGTCCCCTATGGCTACACCTTC	CATSRGQMTVPYGYTF	NA	TRBV15	NA	TRBJ1-2
TGTGCCAGCAGCCCAAGGGGACAGGCCCCCGGGGAGCTGTTTTTT	CASSPRGQAPGELFF	NA	TRBV7-9	TRBD1	TRBJ2-2
TGTGCCAGCAGCGCCTTAGGGGGCTTCCTAAGCACAGATACGCAGTATTTT	CASSALGGFLSTDTQYF	NA	TRBV5-6	TRBD1	TRBJ2-3
TGTGCCAGCAGCGCGGGACGGTCGAACACTGAAGCTTTCTTT	CASSAGRSNTEAFF	NA	TRBV9	NA	TRBJ1-1
TGTGCCAGCAGCCGACTGGTCTTAGGCACAGATACGCAGTATTTT	CASSRLVLGTDTQYF	NA	TRBV6-5	NA	TRBJ2-3
TGTGCCAGCAGGGACCAGGGGACTTCTCAGCCCCAGCATTTT	CASRDQGTSQPQHF	NA	TRBV7-2	NA	TRBJ1-5
TGTGCCAGCAGTTTCATAGGGGGGGTGGATGGCTACACCTTC	CASSFIGGVDGYTF	once	TRBV27	NA	TRBJ1-2
TGTGCCAGCAGTTACAGTCCGGGACAGGGGAATGAAAAACTGTTTTTT	CASSYSPGQGNEKLFF	few	TRBV5-8	TRBD1	TRBJ1-4
TGCGCCAGCAGCCAGACCGGTACTAACTATGGCTACACCTTC	CASSQTGTNYGYTF	NA	TRBV5-1	NA	TRBJ1-2
TGTGCCAGTAGTACAGGGACAGTTCACCACTTT	CASSTGTVHHF	NA	TRBV19	TRBD1	TRBJ1-6
TGTGCCAGCAGTTACGCCGGCTCCCTGGCAGATACGCAGTATTTT	CASSYAGSLADTQYF	NA	TRBV6-2/TRBV6-3	NA	TRBJ2-3
TGTGCCAGCAGCCGAGACAGCGGCAATCAGCCCCAGCATTTT	CASSRDSGNQPQHF	NA	TRBV7-9	NA	TRBJ1-5
TGTGCCAGCAGTAGGGGGCAGGGGGCTTCTGGAAACACCATATATTTT	CASSRGQGASGNTIYF	NA	TRBV6-6	TRBD1	TRBJ1-3
TGCAGTGCGAGTCAGGGGGCAGGTGGAAACACCATATATTTT	CSASQGAGGNTIYF	NA	TRBV20-1	TRBD1	TRBJ1-3
TGTGCCAGCAGTTTTTCAACGTCAACTAACTATGGCTACACCTTC	CASSFSTSTNYGYTF	NA	TRBV27	NA	TRBJ1-2
TGCGCCAGCAGCCAACTAGGCCTGGCAGCTCAGTCGAGCGGCTACACCTTC	CASSQLGLAAQSSGYTF	once	TRBV4-1	NA	TRBJ1-2
TGTGCCAGTAGTCTTCGGACTCGACCCTCCTACGAGCAGTACTTC	CASSLRTRPSYEQYF	NA	TRBV19	NA	TRBJ2-7
TGTGCCAGCAGCTCCAACGACAGGGGGCAATCCTACGAGCAGTACTTC	CASSSNDRGQSYEQYF	NA	TRBV7-3	TRBD1	TRBJ2-7